This TCR beta chain was sequenced in a study of patients and donors after allogeneic stem cell transplantation (dated by TCRdb to about 2020). The V and J ends are trimmed by 6 bases and 7 bases, leaving 13 bases between them. As encoded in the germline V gene, CDR1 is SGHTA while CDR2 is FQGNSA. Counted from cysteine to phenylalanine, this CDR3 has 13 amino acids. Only CDR3 DNA is held: 39 bases, read in frame from base 1. Regarding this clonotype: This clone's antigen is unknown. The input lacks base qualities; no much larger clone sits a single base away.

Libraries were constructed by RT-PCR. These reads were obtained on a NextSeq 550. TCRdb reran the public reads through fastp at Q25 and MiXCR, keeping productive beta chains. CDR3 protein sequences are deduplicated, and each keeps its most common genes and DNA. Within this sample are over 200,000 distinct CDR3 sequences, with over 30% of them counted one time only. Roughly 11% of the sample is taken by the ten largest. The sequence links TRBV7-2 to TRBJ1-5, with the D segment identity uncertain. The TCR comes from a human donor who was either an allogeneic HSCT recipient or a stem cell or donor lymphocyte infusion donor (not recorded which). It is not recorded whose cells these are; they may come from a transplant donor. Sequenced material: blood, either unsorted or a sorted T cell fraction (not recorded which). The CDR3 is CASSHGYRQPQHF. The DNA reads TGTGCCAGCAGTCATGGATATCGGCAGCCCCAGCATTTT.